These T cell receptor beta chains were read from a single sample in a study of beta chain features in type 1 diabetes. Data came from immunoSEQ multiplex PCR; TCRdb stores just in-frame clones and leaves some out. The table records more than 150,000 clones, approximately 10% of them present only once. The sample was central memory CD4+ T cells from blood. These receptors were obtained from a man aged 18 to 29 in good health. CDR3s include the opening cysteine and the closing phenylalanine or tryptophan. A D gene is named only where the DNA matches it firmly. Not every row has a clone size; where given, it reads once, few, many or a size class.

>.|TRBV5-1|.|TRBJ2-3
CASSWSTDTQYF
TGCGCCAGCAGCTGGAGCACAGATACGCAGTATTTT
>.|TRBV5-1|.|TRBJ2-5
CASSAYRETQYF
TGCGCCAGCAGCGCGTACAGGGAGACCCAGTACTTC
>.|TRBV28|TRBD2|TRBJ2-7
CASTGTSGYEQYF
TGTGCCAGCACCGGGACTAGCGGGTACGAGCAGTACTTC
>few|TRBV9|TRBD1|TRBJ2-7
CASSPRQGKSYEQYF
TGTGCCAGCAGCCCCCGACAGGGAAAGTCCTACGAGCAGTACTTC
>few|TRBV7-9|TRBD1|TRBJ1-4
CASSFGTVRSEKLFF
TGTGCCAGCAGCTTCGGGACAGTTCGTAGTGAAAAACTGTTTTTT
>few|TRBV5-5|TRBD1|TRBJ2-4
CASSQGTGGAKNIQYF
TGTGCCAGCAGCCAAGGGACAGGGGGAGCCAAAAACATTCAGTACTTC
>few|TRBV5-1|.|TRBJ2-1
CASSLQGFDEQFF
TGCGCCAGCAGCTTGCAAGGTTTCGATGAGCAGTTCTTC
>few|TRBV28|TRBD2|TRBJ2-1
CASRISGDYNEQFF
TGTGCCAGCAGGATTAGCGGGGATTACAATGAGCAGTTCTTC
>.|TRBV4-1|TRBD2|TRBJ2-7
CASSRTSGETYEQYF
TGCGCCAGCAGTCGGACTAGCGGGGAAACCTACGAGCAGTACTTC
>few|TRBV28|.|TRBJ2-7
CASSQAPAYEQYF
TGTGCCAGCAGCCAGGCACCCGCATACGAGCAGTACTTC
>few|TRBV29-1|TRBD1|TRBJ2-7
CSVVAGGYGEQYF
TGCAGCGTTGTGGCAGGGGGTTACGGCGAGCAGTACTTC
>.|TRBV10-3|.|TRBJ2-2
CAISRDRPNTGELFF
TGTGCCATCAGTAGGGACCGCCCGAACACCGGGGAGCTGTTTTTT
>.|TRBV13|TRBD2|TRBJ2-3
CASSLNGRTSGVDTQYF
TGTGCCAGCAGCTTAAATGGACGGACTAGCGGGGTGGATACGCAGTATTTT
>.|TRBV9|.|TRBJ2-4
CASSVDPGVAKNIQYF
TGTGCCAGCAGCGTAGATCCCGGTGTAGCCAAAAACATTCAGTACTTC
>few|TRBV4-3|.|TRBJ2-7
CASSQVGTGFNEQYF
TGCGCCAGCAGCCAAGTGGGTACAGGTTTCAACGAGCAGTACTTC
>.|TRBV5-4|.|TRBJ1-3
CASSLGAGGLSGNTIYF
TGTGCCAGCAGCTTGGGAGCAGGAGGTTTATCTGGAAACACCATATATTTT
>.|TRBV5-4|TRBD1|TRBJ1-2
CASSEGQEYGYTF
TGTGCCAGCAGCGAAGGACAGGAATATGGCTACACCTTC
>few|TRBV7-9|TRBD1|TRBJ2-3
CASSITGARVTDTQYF
TGTGCCAGCAGTATTACAGGGGCGAGAGTCACAGATACGCAGTATTTT